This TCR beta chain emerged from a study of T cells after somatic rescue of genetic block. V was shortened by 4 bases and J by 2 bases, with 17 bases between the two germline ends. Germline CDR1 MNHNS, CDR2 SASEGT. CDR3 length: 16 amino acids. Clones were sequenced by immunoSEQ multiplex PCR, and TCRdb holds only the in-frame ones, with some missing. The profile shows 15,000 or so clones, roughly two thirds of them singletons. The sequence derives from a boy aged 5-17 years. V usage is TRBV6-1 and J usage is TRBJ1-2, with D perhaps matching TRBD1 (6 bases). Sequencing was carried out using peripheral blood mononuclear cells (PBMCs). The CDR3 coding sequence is TGTGCCAGCAGTGCCCTTCTGCGGGGGCCCAACTATGGCTACACCTTC. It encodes CASSALLRGPNYGYTF.